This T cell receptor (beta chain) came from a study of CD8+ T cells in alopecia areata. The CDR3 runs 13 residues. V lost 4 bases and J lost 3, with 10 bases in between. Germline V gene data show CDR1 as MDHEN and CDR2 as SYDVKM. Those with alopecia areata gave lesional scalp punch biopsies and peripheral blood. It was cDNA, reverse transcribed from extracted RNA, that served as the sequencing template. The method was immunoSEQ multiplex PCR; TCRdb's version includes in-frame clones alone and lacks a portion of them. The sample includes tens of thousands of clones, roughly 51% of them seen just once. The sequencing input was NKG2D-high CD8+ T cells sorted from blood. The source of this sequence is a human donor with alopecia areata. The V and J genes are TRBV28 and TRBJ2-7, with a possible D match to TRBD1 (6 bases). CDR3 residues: CASSSGQHYEQYF. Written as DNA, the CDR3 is TGTGCCAGCAGTTCTGGACAGCACTACGAGCAGTACTTC.